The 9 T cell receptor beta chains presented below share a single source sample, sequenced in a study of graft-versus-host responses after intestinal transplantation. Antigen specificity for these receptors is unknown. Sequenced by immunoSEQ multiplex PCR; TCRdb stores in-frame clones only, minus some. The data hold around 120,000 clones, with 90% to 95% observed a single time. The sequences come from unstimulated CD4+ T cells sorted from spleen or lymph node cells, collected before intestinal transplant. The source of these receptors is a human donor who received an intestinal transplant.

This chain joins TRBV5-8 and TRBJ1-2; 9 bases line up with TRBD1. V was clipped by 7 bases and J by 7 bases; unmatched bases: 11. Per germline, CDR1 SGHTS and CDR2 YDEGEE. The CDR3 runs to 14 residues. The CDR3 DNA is TGTGCCAGCGTGGGACAGGGTAAAGAGAGTGGCTACACCTTC. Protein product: CASVGQGKESGYTF.

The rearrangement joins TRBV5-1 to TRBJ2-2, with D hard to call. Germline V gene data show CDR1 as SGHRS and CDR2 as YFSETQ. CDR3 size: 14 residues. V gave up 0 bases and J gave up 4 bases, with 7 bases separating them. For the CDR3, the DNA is TGCGCCAGCAGCTTGGAAGGGATCACCGGGGAGCTGTTTTTT. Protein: CASSLEGITGELFF. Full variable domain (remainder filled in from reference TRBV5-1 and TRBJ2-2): KAGVTQTPRYLIKTRGQQVTLSCSPISGHRSVSWYQQTPGQGLQFLFEYFSETQRNKGNFPGRFSGRQFSNSRSEMNVSTLELGDSALYLCASSLEGITGELFFGEGSRLTVL.

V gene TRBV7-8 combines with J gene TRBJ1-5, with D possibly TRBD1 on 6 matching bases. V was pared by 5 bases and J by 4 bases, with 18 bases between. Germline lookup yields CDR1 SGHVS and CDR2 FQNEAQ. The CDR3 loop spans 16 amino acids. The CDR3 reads CASSVDAGARNQPQHF. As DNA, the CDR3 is TGTGCCAGCAGCGTCGACGCGGGGGCGCGAAATCAGCCCCAGCATTTT.

CDR3 loop: CASSTKQVITEAFF. The CDR3 nucleotides are TGTGCCAGCAGTACGAAACAGGTGATCACTGAAGCTTTCTTT. This chain connects TRBV6-5 to TRBJ1-1; a weak D match, TRBD1 (5 bases). Germline-derived CDR1 and CDR2 are MNHEY and SVGAGI. The V end was cut by 5 bases, the J end by 4 bases, with 14 bases between. This CDR3 has 14 amino acids.

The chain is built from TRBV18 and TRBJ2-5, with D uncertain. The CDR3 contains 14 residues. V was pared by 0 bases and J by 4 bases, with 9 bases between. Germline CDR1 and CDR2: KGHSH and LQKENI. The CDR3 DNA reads TGTGCCAGCTCACCACCGAGCCCTTCAGAGACCCAGTACTTC. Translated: CASSPPSPSETQYF.

CDR3 sequence (DNA): TGTGCCAGAAGCGCTGACAGGGGGCCTGAGACCCAGTACTTC. Translation gives CARSADRGPETQYF. The chain recombines TRBV7-5 with TRBJ2-5; whether TRBD1, the table's D call, matches the DNA was not checked. TRBV7-5 is shown as a pseudogene. The CDR3 is made up of 14 amino acids.

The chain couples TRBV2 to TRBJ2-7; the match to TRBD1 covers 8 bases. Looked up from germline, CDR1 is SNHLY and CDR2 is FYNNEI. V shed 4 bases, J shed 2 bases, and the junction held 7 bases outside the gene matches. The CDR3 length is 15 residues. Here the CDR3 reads CASSGLDRGAYEQYF. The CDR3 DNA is TGTGCCAGCAGTGGCCTCGACAGGGGCGCCTACGAGCAGTACTTC.

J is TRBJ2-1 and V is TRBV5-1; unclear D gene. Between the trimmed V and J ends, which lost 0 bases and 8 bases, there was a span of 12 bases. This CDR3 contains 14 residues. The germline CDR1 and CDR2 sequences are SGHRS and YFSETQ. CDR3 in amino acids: CASSLAVSAYEQFF. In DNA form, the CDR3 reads TGCGCCAGCAGCTTGGCCGTCTCAGCGTATGAGCAGTTCTTC.

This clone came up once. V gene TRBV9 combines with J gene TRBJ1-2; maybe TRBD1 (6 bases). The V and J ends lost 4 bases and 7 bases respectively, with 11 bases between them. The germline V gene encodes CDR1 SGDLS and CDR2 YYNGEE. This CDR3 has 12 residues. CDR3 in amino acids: CASSKQGRGYTF. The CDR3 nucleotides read TGTGCCAGCAGCAAACAGGGCCGTGGCTACACCTTC.